Listed here are 32 T cell receptor beta chains from one sample, sequenced in a study of blood T cells in healthy people across ages. For the second PCR, which ran for about 7 to 11 cycles, a sample-barcoded 5' primer and a J-beta primer mix were used. TCRdb reprocessed the 5' RACE reads with MiXCR, giving one entry per CDR3 protein. The table lists 1.5 million to 2 million distinct CDR3 sequences, roughly 49% of them singletons. Sequencing was carried out using blood. The receptors were sampled from a woman aged 40 to 49 in good health.

The table lists this clonotype with a few counts. V usage is TRBV6-6 and J usage is TRBJ1-6; D remains unclear. V was shortened by 4 bases and J by 5 bases, with 6 bases between the two germline ends. In germline, CDR1 is MNHNY, CDR2 SVGAGI (reference sequence). This CDR3 has 13 amino acids. CDR3 loop: CASSSKDNSPLHF. In DNA form, the CDR3 reads TGTGCCAGCAGTTCCAAAGATAATTCACCCCTCCACTTT.

This clonotype was recorded a few times. The chain recombines TRBV6-6 with TRBJ2-7; 8 bases fit TRBD1. Looked up from germline, CDR1 is MNHNY and CDR2 is SVGAGI (reference sequence). V was pared by 0 bases and J by 3 bases, with 7 bases of the junction left unmatched. CDR3 length: 16 residues. CDR3 sequence: CASSYSRTGPIYEQYF. The DNA for the CDR3 is TGTGCCAGCAGTTACTCTCGGACAGGGCCCATCTACGAGCAGTACTTC.

The chain combines TRBV28 with TRBJ2-3, with D uncertain. Trimming left V 6 bases short and J 0 bases short, with 16 bases between. The CDR3 spans 16 residues. The germline V gene has CDR1 MDHEN and CDR2 SYDVKM. The CDR3 DNA follows: TGTGCCAGCAGAAAAACACGGACCCTAAGCACAGATACGCAGTATTTT. Residues: CASRKTRTLSTDTQYF. Combining the CDR3 with reference TRBV28 and TRBJ2-3 gives the whole variable domain DVKVTQSSRYLVKRTGEKVFLECVQDMDHENMFWYRQDPGLGLRLIYFSYDVKMKEKGDIPEGYSVSREKKERFSLILESASTNQTSMYLCASRKTRTLSTDTQYFGPGTRLTVL.

The CDR3 DNA sequence: TGTGCCAGCAGCCAAGTTCCTCAGGGCCATGGCTACACCTTC. Its translation is CASSQVPQGHGYTF. The chain has TRBV3-1 and TRBJ1-2; possibly TRBD1 for D (5 bases). Germline V gives CDR1 LGHDT, CDR2 YNNKEL (reference sequence). The CDR3 runs to 14 residues. The V and J ends lost 1 base and 6 bases respectively, with 12 bases between them.

The genes are TRBV7-9 and TRBJ2-4; the D gene could be TRBD1 or TRBD2 (5 bases each). The J call is doubtful: the DNA matches TRBJ2-7 better. This CDR3 has 15 amino acids. Germline V gene data show CDR1 as SEHNR and CDR2 as FQNEAQ (reference sequence). CDR3 DNA: TGTGCCAGCAGCTCCCGGGACGATCGACCCTACGAGCAGTACTTC. The encoded protein is CASSSRDDRPYEQYF.

The chain is built from TRBV27 and TRBJ2-5; 12 bases are a match to TRBD2. After removal of 3 bases from V and 5 bases from J, the junction contained 7 bases not matched to a gene. CDR1 and CDR2 from the germline V gene are MNHEY and SMNVEV (reference sequence). The CDR3 covers 16 residues. The CDR3 reads CASSFLTSGGLETQYF. The DNA for the CDR3 is TGTGCCAGCAGTTTTCTGACTAGCGGGGGTCTTGAGACCCAGTACTTC.

A single count supports this clonotype. The chain couples TRBV7-2 to TRBJ1-2; D gene uncertain. The CDR3 contains 14 residues. V was shortened by 1 base and J by 7 bases, with 13 bases between the two germline ends. In germline, CDR1 is SGHTA, CDR2 FQGNSA. CDR3 DNA: TGTGCCAGCAGCTTAGGGTATGGCCAAGGTGGCTACACCTTC. Protein sequence: CASSLGYGQGGYTF.

The chain links TRBV7-9 to TRBJ2-3; the D gene is possibly TRBD2 (6 bases). The CDR3 runs to 15 residues. V was clipped by 4 bases and J by 10 bases, with 21 bases between them. CDR1 SEHNR and CDR2 FQNEAQ come from the germline V gene (reference sequence). The CDR3 loop is CASSSWHLAERAQYF. The CDR3 bases are TGTGCCAGCAGCTCGTGGCATTTGGCCGAGCGGGCGCAGTATTTT.

This clonotype was detected a few times. The chain carries TRBV4-3 and TRBJ2-1, with 14 bases identical to TRBD2. The V and J ends lost 4 bases and 1 base, in that order; junction bases with no gene match: 3. This CDR3 is 17 amino acids long. CDR1 is LGHNA and CDR2 is YSLEER in the germline V gene. CDR3 bases: TGCGCCAGCAGCCCGGGGACTAGCGGGGGTTCCTACAATGAGCAGTTCTTC. It codes for CASSPGTSGGSYNEQFF.

This clonotype was observed a handful of times. This chain joins TRBV6-2 or TRBV6-3 and TRBJ2-1, with a tentative D call TRBD2 (6 bases). The ends were cut back, 8 bases at V and 8 bases at J, with 25 bases in the middle. The CDR3 runs 16 residues. Germline V CDR1 and CDR2: MNHEY, SVGEGT. CDR3 DNA sequence: TGTGCCAGCTCGGGGACTCGACTCCCTAATGGCGATGAGCAGTTCTTC. Encoded protein: CASSGTRLPNGDEQFF.

This chain links TRBV20-1 with TRBJ2-1; the D gene is possibly TRBD2 (7 bases). The CDR3 has 16 amino acids. With 1 base removed from V and 7 bases from J, the gap between germline ends came to 20 bases. Germline assignment: CDR1 DFQATT and CDR2 SNEGSKA (reference sequence). The CDR3 bases are TGCAGTGCTAGAGTTCCCCCCGGGGGGCCAGGGAATGAGCAGTTCTTC. It codes for CSARVPPGGPGNEQFF.

The chain has TRBV20-1 and TRBJ2-7; D perhaps matches TRBD1 (6 bases). Trimming pared 0 bases from V and 5 bases from J, leaving 14 bases between. From germline, CDR1 is DFQATT and CDR2 SNEGSKA (reference sequence). The CDR3 has 14 residues. This chain's CDR3 is CSAREARGLNEQYF. In nucleotides, the CDR3 is TGCAGTGCTAGAGAGGCCAGGGGTCTCAACGAGCAGTACTTC.

A note on this clonotype: At one end, the junction sequence differs from germline, possibly due to a read error. The gene calls are TRBV29-1 and TRBJ2-5; 16 bases align to TRBD2. Germline loops: CDR1 SQVTM, CDR2 ANQGSEA. This CDR3 is built from 17 residues. CDR3: CSADKGLAGGYQETPYF. The CDR3 nucleotides are TGCAGCGCCGATAAGGGACTAGCGGGGGGGTACCAAGAGACCCCGTACTTC.

This clonotype was detected only a few times. The chain employs TRBV28 and TRBJ2-7; D is unresolved. Germline V gene data show CDR1 as MDHEN and CDR2 as SYDVKM. V lost 2 bases to trimming and J lost 1 base, with 15 bases between them. CDR3 length equals 16 residues. The CDR3 DNA follows: TGTGCCAGCAGTTTACCCCCGGCAGTGGGGTCCTACGAGCAGTACTTC. Its translation: CASSLPPAVGSYEQYF. The variable domain in full, completed from reference TRBV28 and TRBJ2-7, reads DVKVTQSSRYLVKRTGEKVFLECVQDMDHENMFWYRQDPGLGLRLIYFSYDVKMKEKGDIPEGYSVSREKKERFSLILESASTNQTSMYLCASSLPPAVGSYEQYFGPGTRLTVT.

The chain couples TRBV20-1 to TRBJ2-1; D is perhaps TRBD2 (7 bases). The V gene's germline CDR1 is DFQATT and CDR2 SNEGSKA (reference sequence). V was trimmed by 3 bases and J by 1 base, leaving 19 bases between them. This CDR3 region has 17 residues. The CDR3 DNA is TGCAGTGCTAGCGAGTGGGGCCGGGGGGCATCCTACAATGAGCAGTTCTTC. Amino acid sequence: CSASEWGRGASYNEQFF.

A few counts support this clonotype. CDR3 sequence: CASGGAGGTYNEQFF. In nucleotides, the CDR3 is TGTGCCAGCGGGGGAGCGGGGGGCACCTACAATGAGCAGTTCTTC. The J gene is TRBJ2-1, the V gene TRBV12-3 or TRBV12-4, with 9 bases matching TRBD2. Trimming at V came to 8 bases and at J to 2 bases, leaving 7 bases not matched to a gene. The CDR3 has 15 residues.

With regard to this clonotype: A read error may account for a junction end that differs from germline. The chain combines TRBV29-1 with TRBJ1-5; unclear D gene. This CDR3 spans 14 amino acids. Germline V gene sequence: CDR1 SQVTM, CDR2 ANQGSEA. The DNA of the CDR3 is TGCAGCGTTTTAGGTGAGGCTCCTAATCGGCCCCAGCATTTT. This sequence encodes CSVLGEAPNRPQHF.

The V gene is TRBV7-9, the J gene TRBJ1-2, with D possibly being TRBD1 (5 bases). CDR1 SEHNR and CDR2 FQNEAQ come from the germline V gene (reference sequence). Trimming took off 5 bases at V and 1 base at J, with 14 bases between the two ends. The CDR3 covers 15 residues. CDR3 DNA: TGTGCCAGCAGCGCCGGGGCAAAAAATAACTATGGCTACACCTTC. This translates into CASSAGAKNNYGYTF.

V is TRBV2 and J is TRBJ2-5, with D maybe TRBD1 (5 bases). This CDR3 is built from 13 residues. V was clipped by 7 bases and J by 2 bases, with 11 bases between them. Germline values: CDR1 SNHLY, CDR2 FYNNEI. CDR3 in amino acids: CASNPRTQETQYF. For the CDR3, the DNA is TGTGCCAGCAACCCGCGGACACAAGAGACCCAGTACTTC.

The chain combines TRBV7-9 with TRBJ2-1, with 8 positions matching TRBD1. Germline values: CDR1 SEHNR, CDR2 FQNEAQ (reference sequence). The CDR3 loop spans 14 amino acids. With V trimmed by 6 bases and J by 13 bases, 14 bases remained unmatched. CDR3 residues: CASRTGTGPETQFF. The CDR3 nucleotides read TGTGCCAGCAGGACCGGGACAGGTCCAGAGACCCAGTTCTTC.

The chain links TRBV3-1 to TRBJ1-6; 7 bases align to TRBD1. CDR3 length equals 15 residues. CDR1 is LGHDT and CDR2 is YNNKEL in the germline V gene (reference sequence). V lost 1 base and J lost 6; bases outside the gene matches: 3. CDR3 sequence: CASSQGGDSNSPLHF. Written as DNA, the CDR3 is TGTGCCAGCAGCCAAGGTGGGGACAGTAATTCACCCCTCCACTTT.

The CDR3 DNA sequence: TGTGCTAGTTGCGCACAGGGGGGTTATCTCCAGCATTTT. This encodes CASCAQGGYLQHF. The V gene is TRBV12-5, the J gene TRBJ1-5, with 8 bases that match TRBD1. V gave up 8 bases and J gave up 12 bases; unmatched junction bases: 12. The CDR3 contains 13 residues. Germline CDR1 reads LGHNT; CDR2 reads FRNRAP.

This clonotype was detected many times. The chain links TRBV7-8 to TRBJ2-7, with no clear D. The V end lost 1 base, the J end lost 12 bases, and 10 bases lay between the germline ends. The CDR3 extends over 11 amino acids. From germline, CDR1 is SGHVS and CDR2 FQNEAQ. The CDR3 region is CASSLGQTPYF. Written as DNA, the CDR3 is TGTGCCAGCAGCTTAGGTCAGACCCCGTACTTC.

About this clonotype itself: This sequence may be a read error, since a much larger clone differs from it by one base. The chain is built from TRBV10-1 and TRBJ2-4; TRBD2 might be the D (6 bases). CDR3 size: 15 residues. Germline V gene lookup returns CDR1 WNHNN and CDR2 SYGVQD (reference sequence). CDR3: CASSEMGEARNIQYF. CDR3 nucleotides: TGCGCCAGCAGTGAGATGGGGGAGGCCAGAAACATTCAGTACTTC.

The gene calls are TRBV2 and TRBJ1-1, with 9 bases matching TRBD1. Germline assignment: CDR1 SNHLY and CDR2 FYNNEI. CDR3 length: 15 residues. The V gene end was trimmed by 5 bases and the J gene end by 4 bases; junction bases not matched to a gene: 8. The CDR3 loop is CASSPGTGTSTEAFF. CDR3 sequence (DNA): TGTGCCAGCAGTCCCGGGACAGGGACGAGCACTGAAGCTTTCTTT.

The CDR3 loop reads CATGTSYGYTF. DNA for the CDR3: TGTGCCACTGGGACGTCCTATGGCTACACCTTC. This chain links TRBV27 with TRBJ1-2, with D tentatively TRBD1 (5 bases). The CDR3 has 11 residues. Germline values: CDR1 MNHEY, CDR2 SMNVEV (reference sequence). The V end was cut by 10 bases, the J end by 4 bases, with 10 bases between.

This rearrangement joins TRBV20-1 to TRBJ2-1, with TRBD2 identical over 9 bases. The CDR3 is made up of 15 amino acids. Germline values: CDR1 DFQATT, CDR2 SNEGSKA (reference sequence). J was trimmed by 7 bases and V by 0 bases; bases with no gene match: 7. The CDR3 DNA reads TGCAGTGCTAGAGATAGTTCGGGACTAGCAAATGAGCAGTTCTTC. This codes for CSARDSSGLANEQFF.

This clonotype appeared once. V is TRBV2 and J is TRBJ2-5; the match to TRBD1 covers 12 bases. The CDR3 runs 14 residues. J gave up 7 bases and V 9 bases, and 9 bases lay outside the gene matches. Germline-derived CDR1 and CDR2 are SNHLY and FYNNEI. CDR3 DNA: TGTGCCAGTGGGGACAGGGGGCGCGATGGGACCCAGTACTTC. Translated, it gives CASGDRGRDGTQYF.

V is TRBV9 and J is TRBJ2-1, with D maybe TRBD1 (6 bases). V lost 7 bases and J 0 bases, leaving 14 bases between the germline ends. The CDR3 has 15 amino acids. The germline V gene has CDR1 SGDLS and CDR2 YYNGEE. CDR3 sequence: CASGSGQNSYNEQFF. The CDR3 DNA follows: TGTGCCAGCGGGAGCGGACAGAACTCCTACAATGAGCAGTTCTTC.

This clonotype turned up a few times. V gene TRBV7-2 combines with J gene TRBJ2-3; 8 bases agree with TRBD2. Trimming cost V 1 base and J 7 bases; bases outside gene matches: 13. This CDR3 comprises 17 residues. Germline CDR1 and CDR2: SGHTA and FQGNSA. This chain's CDR3 is CASSLEVGGAGLHTQYF. In DNA form, the CDR3 reads TGTGCCAGCAGCTTAGAGGTCGGGGGGGCGGGATTGCATACGCAGTATTTT. Full variable domain (missing parts from reference TRBV7-2 and TRBJ2-3): GAGVSQSPSNKVTEKGKDVELRCDPISGHTALYWYRQSLGQGLEFLIYFQGNSAPDKSGLPSDRFSAERTGGSVSTLTIQRTQQEDSAVYLCASSLEVGGAGLHTQYFGPGTRLTVL.

This clonotype was recorded a few times. The J gene is TRBJ1-2, the V gene TRBV20-1; no reliable D call. CDR3 size: 9 residues. V was cut by 6 bases and J by 5 bases, with 4 bases left in between. Germline V gene data show CDR1 as DFQATT and CDR2 as SNEGSKA (reference sequence). The CDR3 region has the DNA TGCAGTGCCATTTATGGCTACACCTTC. Its translation is CSAIYGYTF.

This clonotype has a count of ten or more. J is TRBJ2-7 and V is TRBV27; 10 nucleotides line up with TRBD1. The CDR3 sequence is 15 residues long. V lost 2 bases to trimming and J lost 3 bases; unmatched junction nucleotides: 4. CDR1 and CDR2 from the germline V gene are MNHEY and SMNVEV (reference sequence). In nucleotides, the CDR3 is TGTGCCAGCAGTTTAGTCGGGACAGGGGACTACGAGCAGTACTTC. It specifies CASSLVGTGDYEQYF.